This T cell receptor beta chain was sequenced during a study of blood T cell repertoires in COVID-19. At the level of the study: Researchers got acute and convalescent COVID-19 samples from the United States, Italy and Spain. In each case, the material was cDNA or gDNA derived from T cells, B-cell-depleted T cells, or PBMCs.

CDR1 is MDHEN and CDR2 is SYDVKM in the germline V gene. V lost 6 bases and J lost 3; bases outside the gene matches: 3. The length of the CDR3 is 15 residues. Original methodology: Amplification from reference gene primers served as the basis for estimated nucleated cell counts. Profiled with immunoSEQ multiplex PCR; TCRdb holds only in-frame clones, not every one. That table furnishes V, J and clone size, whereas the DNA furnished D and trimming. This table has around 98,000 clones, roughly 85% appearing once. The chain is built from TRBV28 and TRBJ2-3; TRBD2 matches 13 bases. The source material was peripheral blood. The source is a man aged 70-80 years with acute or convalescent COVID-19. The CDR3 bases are TGTGCCAGCAGACTAGCGGGGGGGCATACAGATACGCAGTATTTT. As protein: CASRLAGGHTDTQYF.